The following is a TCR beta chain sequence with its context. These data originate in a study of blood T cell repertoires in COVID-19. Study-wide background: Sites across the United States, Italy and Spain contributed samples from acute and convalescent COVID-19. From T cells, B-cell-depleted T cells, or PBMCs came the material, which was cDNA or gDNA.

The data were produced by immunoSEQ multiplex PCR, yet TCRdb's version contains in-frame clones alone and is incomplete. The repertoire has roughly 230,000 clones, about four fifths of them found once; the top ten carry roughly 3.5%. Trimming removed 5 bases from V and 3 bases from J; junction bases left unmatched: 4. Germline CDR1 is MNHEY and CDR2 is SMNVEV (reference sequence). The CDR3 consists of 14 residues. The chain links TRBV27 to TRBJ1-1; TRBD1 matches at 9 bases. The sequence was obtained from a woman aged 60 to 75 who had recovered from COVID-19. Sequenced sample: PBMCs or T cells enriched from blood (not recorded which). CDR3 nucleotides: TGTGCCAGCAGTGTCCGGGACAGGGACACTGAAGCTTTCTTT. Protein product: CASSVRDRDTEAFF.